Here is one T cell receptor (beta chain) with its context. What it binds is not known. V shed 9 bases and J shed 0 bases, with 12 bases lying between them. Per the germline V gene, CDR1 is MNHEY and CDR2 is SVGAGI. The CDR3 is 15 amino acids. The sample belongs to a study of OX40 agonist ivuxolimab in advanced cancers. Study details: The patients' treatment was ivuxolimab, an agonistic anti-OX40 (CD134) antibody. Patients with prior anti-PD-1, anti-PD-L1 or anti-CTLA-4 therapy were eligible; less than 50% had some.

Study-level findings and limits: The mean number of expanded clones was higher in CD8+ T cells than in CD4+.

Generated by immunoSEQ multiplex PCR, the TCRdb table keeps only in-frame clones and is missing some. The table has some 70,000 clones, more than 70% seen once. The sequence was collected from an adult with an advanced solid tumor such as melanoma, head and neck, liver or kidney cancer. Specimen: CD4+ or CD8+ T cells sorted from blood, collected in a trial of the OX40 agonist ivuxolimab. The V and J genes are TRBV6-5 and TRBJ2-6; D ambiguous. This CDR3 is CASHPTHSGANVLTF. CDR3 coding DNA: TGTGCCAGTCACCCCACTCACTCTGGGGCCAACGTCCTGACTTTC.